A selection of T cell receptor beta chains follows, all from one sample in a study of cytomegalovirus exposure and HLA in healthy donors. The method was immunoSEQ multiplex PCR; TCRdb's version includes in-frame clones alone and lacks a portion of them. This sample has about 170,000 clones, with 77% found just once. Sequencing used PBMCs. The receptors shown here come from a woman aged 25 to 39 in good health and CMV-seropositive. Each CDR3 is given without its conserved first and last residue.

j_gene	v_gene	CDR3aa
TRBJ1-1	TRBV6-1	ASSGGNRGNTEAF
TRBJ2-1	TRBV19	ASSWTSGSHNEQF
TRBJ2-7	TRBV11-2	ASSPPGLAGREQY
TRBJ2-2	TRBV27	ASYRGGVFTGELF
TRBJ1-1	TRBV29-1	SVGQPDTEAF
TRBJ1-2	TRBV18	ASSPLERGLNYGYT
TRBJ2-7	TRBV5-6	ASSPMDRAIHEQY
TRBJ2-3	TRBV7-8	ASSLNRGSTDTQY
TRBJ1-2	TRBV5-4	ASSSRQASGYGYT
TRBJ1-1	TRBV7-2	ASSSGQNTEAF
TRBJ2-3	TRBV7-9	ASSIGQGRADTQY
TRBJ1-1	TRBV18	ASSPYGAEAF
TRBJ2-7	TRBV11-2	ASSSSGTGGPQTLYEQY
TRBJ2-1	TRBV30	AWSAGRGSAGERGYNEQF
TRBJ2-1	TRBV5-1	ASSARQGNEQF
TRBJ1-1	TRBV28	ASSLFTVNTEAF
TRBJ2-2	TRBV5-1	ASSVNRDPGELF
TRBJ2-5	TRBV27	ASSLARERGYQETQY
TRBJ2-3	TRBV11-3	ASSPPRSGNTDTQY
TRBJ1-3	TRBV28	ASSLVHRAGNTIY
TRBJ2-1	TRBV27	ASSSAGLASEQF